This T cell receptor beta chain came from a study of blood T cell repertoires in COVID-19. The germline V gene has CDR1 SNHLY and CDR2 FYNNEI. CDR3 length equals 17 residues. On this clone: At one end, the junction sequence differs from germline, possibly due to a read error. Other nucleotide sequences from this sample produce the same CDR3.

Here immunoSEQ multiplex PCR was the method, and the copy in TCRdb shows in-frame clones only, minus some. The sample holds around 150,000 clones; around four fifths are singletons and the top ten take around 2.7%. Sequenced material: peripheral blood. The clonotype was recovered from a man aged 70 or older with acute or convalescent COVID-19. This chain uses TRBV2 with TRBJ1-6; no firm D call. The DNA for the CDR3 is TGTGCCAGCAGTGGTTTGACGGGAAGCTCCTATAATTCGCCCCTCCACTTT. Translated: CASSGLTGSSYNSPLHF.